Shown below are 11 T cell receptor beta chains from a single sample sequenced in a study of vaccination and CD4 T cells after COVID-19. No antigen has been identified for these receptors. Noted treatment: roughly nine-day PBMC culture with coronavirus spike peptide pools or control peptides (ViraFEST assay). The Oncomine TCR Beta short-read assay sequenced DNA from cultured CD4+ T cells. TCRdb reprocessed the PCR reads with MiXCR, giving one entry per CDR3 protein. The data contain roughly 6,900 distinct CDR3 sequences, about 79% of them singletons. Sequencing was performed on CD4+ T cells from blood, cultured in vitro. The source of these receptors is a human donor who had recovered from COVID-19.

The V call is TRBV27, the J call TRBJ2-7; D possibly matches TRBD1 or TRBD2 (5 bases each). V was pared by 6 bases and J by 2 bases, with 11 bases between. Germline assignment: CDR1 MNHEY and CDR2 SMNVEV (reference sequence). The length of the CDR3 is 13 residues. The CDR3 loop is CASRGRTTYEQYF. The CDR3 DNA is TGTGCCAGCAGGGGACGGACCACCTACGAGCAGTACTTC.

This clonotype showed up just a few times. V usage is TRBV20-1 and J usage is TRBJ2-5; TRBD2 aligns across 11 bases. The ends lost 4 bases at V and 4 bases at J; junction bases unmatched: 11. CDR1 is DFQATT, CDR2 SNEGSKA, per germline (reference sequence). This CDR3 comprises 16 residues. The chain's CDR3 is CSANIAGGPDGETQYF. CDR3 DNA sequence: TGCAGTGCTAATATAGCGGGAGGGCCGGATGGAGAGACCCAGTACTTC.

The CDR3 here is CASSLGRGIQPQHF. As DNA, the CDR3 is TGTGCCAGCAGCTTAGGCAGGGGGATTCAGCCCCAGCATTTT. This rearrangement joins TRBV7-9 to TRBJ1-5; 7 nucleotides match TRBD1. From germline, CDR1 is SEHNR and CDR2 FQNEAQ (reference sequence). The length of the CDR3 is 14 residues. The V and J ends lost 1 base and 6 bases, in that order; junction bases with no gene match: 3.

The chain couples TRBV5-1 to TRBJ2-1, with D unclear. Between the trimmed V and J ends, which lost 1 base and 0 bases, there was a span of 8 bases. The CDR3 has 15 amino acids. The germline CDR1 and CDR2 sequences are SGHRS and YFSETQ. The CDR3 sequence is CASSLWGSSYNEQFF. The CDR3 coding sequence is TGCGCCAGCAGCTTGTGGGGTAGCTCCTACAATGAGCAGTTCTTC.

In regard to this clonotype: Because the CDR3's place on the DNA is in doubt, the DNA is left out and the CDR3 is given as listed by TCRdb. This chain connects TRBV7-6 to TRBJ2-7; the listed D gene, TRBD2, was not tested against the DNA. The CDR3 spans 23 residues, counting both ends. The germline V gene has CDR1 SGHVS and CDR2 FNYEAQ. This CDR3 is CASTNQTSMYLCASSSSILGQYF.

V and J are TRBV20-1 and TRBJ1-5; D may be TRBD1 (5 bases). Germline V gene lookup returns CDR1 DFQATT and CDR2 SNEGSKA (reference sequence). There are 13 residues in the CDR3. Trimming stripped 2 bases from V and 2 bases from J, with 7 bases between. CDR3 residues: CSARPRGNQPQHF. The CDR3 DNA is TGCAGTGCTAGACCCAGGGGCAATCAGCCCCAGCATTTT.

The chain combines TRBV2 with TRBJ1-5; D is undetermined. The V and J ends lost 0 bases and 2 bases respectively, with 17 bases between them. The germline V gene encodes CDR1 SNHLY and CDR2 FYNNEI. The CDR3 spans 18 residues. The CDR3 sequence: CASSEAGNHRSGNQPQHF. The CDR3, as DNA: TGTGCCAGCAGTGAAGCCGGCAACCACCGAAGTGGCAATCAGCCCCAGCATTTT.

The V call is TRBV19, the J call TRBJ2-5; TRBD1 is a possible D gene (5 bases). Trimming stripped 4 bases from V and 2 bases from J, with 17 bases between. CDR1 and CDR2 from the germline V gene are LNHDA and SQIVND (reference sequence). The CDR3 length is 16 residues. The CDR3 here is CASSNPRQGHQETQYF. Here the CDR3 DNA reads TGTGCCAGTAGTAACCCGCGACAAGGACATCAAGAGACCCAGTACTTC.

By frequency in the sample, this clonotype is large. The J gene is TRBJ1-6, the V gene TRBV6-5; D is uncertain. The CDR3 length is 16 residues. In germline, CDR1 is MNHEY, CDR2 SVGAGI. V dropped 0 bases and J dropped 9 bases, with 15 bases sitting between them. CDR3 in DNA: TGTGCCAGCAGTTACTCGAGTATGGGAGACCCTTCACCCCTCCACTTT. This sequence encodes CASSYSSMGDPSPLHF.

This clonotype is a singleton in its sample. J is TRBJ1-5 and V is TRBV2, with a tentative D call TRBD1 (6 bases). The germline V gene encodes CDR1 SNHLY and CDR2 FYNNEI. The CDR3 contains 15 residues. The V gene lost 8 bases and the J gene lost 6 bases, with 20 bases spanning the gap. The CDR3 sequence is CASDGGGGSGQPQHF. The CDR3, as DNA: TGTGCCAGCGACGGAGGGGGGGGCAGCGGTCAGCCCCAGCATTTT.

In this sample, this clonotype turned up a few times. The rearrangement links TRBV30 to TRBJ1-5; D is undetermined. The CDR3 covers 14 residues. Germline V gene data show CDR1 as GTSNPN and CDR2 as SVGIG (reference sequence). Trimming removed 0 bases at V and 7 bases at J, with 13 bases between. The CDR3 nucleotides are TGTGCCTGGAGTGTAGGAAGGGCTGGGCAGCCCCAGCATTTT. Translation gives CAWSVGRAGQPQHF.